These 7 T cell receptor beta chains were all obtained from the same sample, sequenced in a study of early T cells in non-severe SARS-CoV-2 infection. MiXCR, run by TCRdb on the 5' RACE reads, gives a single entry per CDR3 protein. Of tens of thousands of distinct CDR3 sequences listed, about 9.7% are singletons. The material sequenced was whole blood. All receptors come from an adult who was a healthcare worker with PCR-confirmed SARS-CoV-2 infection or an uninfected control (not recorded which).

This clonotype came up many times. The gene calls are TRBV29-1 and TRBJ2-2; perhaps TRBD1 as D (8 bases). The CDR3 totals 16 residues. V was clipped by 0 bases and J by 4 bases, with 15 bases between them. Looked up from germline, CDR1 is SQVTM and CDR2 is ANQGSEA. CDR3 loop: CSVEDTGGRATGELFF. The CDR3 nucleotides are TGCAGCGTTGAAGACACAGGGGGGAGGGCCACCGGGGAGCTGTTTTTT.

This clonotype was recorded many times. This chain uses TRBV9 with TRBJ1-4; D gene ambiguous. The CDR3 totals 17 residues. V dropped 0 bases and J dropped 6 bases, with 18 bases sitting between them. Germline loops: CDR1 SGDLS, CDR2 YYNGEE. The CDR3 region is CASSVEGGYDSDEKLFF. CDR3 nucleotide sequence: TGTGCCAGCAGCGTAGAGGGAGGGTATGACTCGGATGAAAAACTGTTTTTT.

The chain is built from TRBV30 and TRBJ2-7; 9 positions agree with TRBD1. This CDR3 has 17 residues. Germline CDR1 and CDR2: GTSNPN and SVGIG (reference sequence). The ends lost 3 bases at V and 5 bases at J; junction bases unmatched: 17. Here the CDR3 reads CAWSQWGPGQGSNEQYF. CDR3 coding DNA: TGTGCCTGGAGCCAATGGGGCCCGGGACAGGGAAGCAACGAGCAGTACTTC. Filled out from reference TRBV30 and TRBJ2-7, the complete variable domain reads SQTIHQWPATLVQPVGSPLSLECTVEGTSNPNLYWYRQAAGRGLQLLFYSVGIGQISSEVPQNLSASRPQDRQFILSSKKLLLSDSGFYLCAWSQWGPGQGSNEQYFGPGTRLTVT.

The sample holds many counts of this clonotype. V and J are TRBV20-1 and TRBJ2-2; possibly TRBD1 for D (5 bases). Per germline, CDR1 DFQATT and CDR2 SNEGSKA (reference sequence). CDR3 length equals 14 residues. V was cut by 4 bases and J by 3 bases, with 12 bases left in between. The CDR3 sequence: CSAKGAPYTGELFF. In DNA form, the CDR3 reads TGCAGTGCTAAAGGGGCACCTTACACCGGGGAGCTGTTTTTT.

This clonotype was seen many times. V usage is TRBV14 and J usage is TRBJ1-2; the D is unclear. Trimming left V 0 bases short and J 2 bases short, with 13 bases between. CDR1 SGHDN and CDR2 FVKESK come from the germline V gene. The CDR3 length is 16 residues. For the CDR3, the DNA is TGTGCCAGCAGCCAAGATCGCGGAGGGTGGAACTATGGCTACACCTTC. Its translation: CASSQDRGGWNYGYTF.

This clonotype occurred many times. The chain recombines TRBV28 with TRBJ1-5, with no clear D. Per the germline V gene, CDR1 is MDHEN and CDR2 is SYDVKM. The length of the CDR3 is 14 residues. The V gene lost 5 bases and the J gene lost 0 bases, with 8 bases spanning the gap. In DNA, the CDR3 is TGTGCCAGCAGTCCAGTTAATAGCAATCAGCCCCAGCATTTT. Its translation is CASSPVNSNQPQHF. Supplemented by reference TRBV28 and TRBJ1-5, the full variable domain reads DVKVTQSSRYLVKRTGEKVFLECVQDMDHENMFWYRQDPGLGLRLIYFSYDVKMKEKGDIPEGYSVSREKKERFSLILESASTNQTSMYLCASSPVNSNQPQHFGDGTRLSIL.

At least ten counts were recorded for this clonotype. This chain links TRBV5-6 with TRBJ2-1; D is undetermined. The CDR3 length is 12 residues. Germline CDR1 is SGHDT and CDR2 is YYEEEE. V lost 1 base and J lost 7, with 6 bases in between. The CDR3 protein is CASSLTENEQFF. For the CDR3, the DNA is TGTGCCAGCAGCTTGACAGAGAATGAGCAGTTCTTC.